This T cell receptor (beta chain) was obtained from a study of T cell changes during pregnancy in multiple sclerosis. V lost 6 bases to trimming and J lost 4 bases, with 16 bases between them. Germline CDR1 MNHEY, CDR2 SMNVEV (reference sequence). The CDR3 covers 14 residues. Generated by immunoSEQ multiplex PCR, the TCRdb table keeps only in-frame clones and is missing some. The sample holds fewer than 70,000 clones; roughly nine tenths are singletons and the top ten take about 2.5%. The J gene is TRBJ2-7, the V gene TRBV27, with D unclear. The input for sequencing was peripheral blood, taken in the first trimester of pregnancy. The sequence derives from a female donor with multiple sclerosis, enrolled in a pregnancy study. The CDR3 is CASRLSLGTYEQYF. As DNA, the CDR3 is TGTGCCAGCAGGCTAAGTTTGGGCACGTACGAGCAGTACTTC.